This T cell receptor beta chain appears in the sequencing data of a study of regulatory dendritic cells for organ transplantation. Whole-study context: Regulatory dendritic cells came from monocytes given vitamin D3 and IL-10. Study conclusions and caveats: Naive CD4+ and CD8+ repertoires were highly diverse; memory CD8+ was most oligoclonal. Considerable individual heterogeneity was seen in alloreactive memory CD8+ T cells.

Points on this clone: Its antigen is currently unknown.

Looked up from germline, CDR1 is MNHNS and CDR2 is SASEGT. CDR3 length equals 15 residues. The V and J ends lost 2 bases and 0 bases, in that order; junction bases with no gene match: 3. Sorted subsets were CFSE-labeled and cultured roughly five days with allogeneic dendritic cells. TCRdb's copy holds only in-frame clones and misses some; the assay was immunoSEQ multiplex PCR. The table includes more than 15,000 clones, approximately 79% detected once. The chain uses TRBV6-1 and TRBJ2-7; the match to TRBD1 covers 8 bases. The sequencing input was memory CD4+ T cells from blood cultured with regulatory dendritic cells. Subset: CD45RO+ memory T cells. This clonotype was obtained from a human donor in good health. CDR3 amino acids: CASSEWDRRSYEQYF. The CDR3 DNA sequence: TGTGCCAGCAGTGAATGGGACAGGCGCTCCTACGAGCAGTACTTC.